These 28 T cell receptor beta chains share one sample of origin, sequenced in a study of shared T cell receptors in the human thymus. Profiling relied on immunoSEQ multiplex PCR, and the TCRdb table lists in-frame clones only, not all of them. The sample holds hundreds of thousands of clones, approximately 87% seen once. These data were also reused for a study on human thymus T cells.

Specimen: thymocytes. The receptors were sampled from a boy younger than two with a congenital heart defect.

The chain uses TRBV7-8 and TRBJ1-2, with 7 bases identical to TRBD1. CDR1 and CDR2 (germline): SGHVS, FQNEAQ. CDR3 size: 20 residues. After removal of 5 bases from V and 4 bases from J, the junction contained 25 bases not matched to a gene. CDR3 in DNA: TGTGCCAGCAGCGCTAAAGGTTCCGTCGGACAGGCTGATGCTGGCTATGGCTACACCTTC. Its protein is CASSAKGSVGQADAGYGYTF. Drawing the rest from reference TRBV7-8 and TRBJ1-2, the complete variable domain is GAGVSQSPRYKVAKRGQDVALRCDPISGHVSLFWYQQALGQGPEFLTYFQNEAQLDKSGLPSDRFFAERPEGSVSTLKIQRTQQEDSAVYLCASSAKGSVGQADAGYGYTFGSGTRLTVV.

This rearrangement joins TRBV29-1 to TRBJ2-7; 9 bases are shared with TRBD2. The V segment lost 5 bases and the J segment 0 bases; nucleotides outside the gene matches: 5. The germline V gene encodes CDR1 SQVTM and CDR2 ANQGSEA. The CDR3 is 14 amino acids. The CDR3 DNA is TGCAGCGTTTCACTAGCGGGTTACTCCTACGAGCAGTACTTC. This sequence encodes CSVSLAGYSYEQYF.

The chain joins TRBV25-1 to TRBJ1-1, with D tentatively TRBD1 (6 bases). CDR1 and CDR2 from the germline V gene are MGHDK and SYGVNS. The ends were cut back, 4 bases at V and 10 bases at J, with 13 bases in the middle. CDR3 length: 12 residues. CDR3 residues: CASSGRGGPAFF. The CDR3 DNA sequence: TGTGCCAGCAGTGGACGGGGGGGGCCAGCTTTCTTT.

This chain connects TRBV28 to TRBJ1-2; D unresolved. The germline V gene encodes CDR1 MDHEN and CDR2 SYDVKM. The CDR3 length is 15 residues. Trimming cost V 3 bases and J 2 bases, with 13 bases left between them. CDR3 amino acids: CASSFFGRYNYGYTF. Here the CDR3 DNA reads TGTGCCAGCAGTTTTTTCGGCAGGTACAACTATGGCTACACCTTC.

This rearrangement joins TRBV27 to TRBJ2-7; tentative D call: TRBD2 (6 bases). The germline V and J ends were trimmed by 1 base and 3 bases, with 13 bases remaining between them. CDR1 MNHEY and CDR2 SMNVEV come from the germline V gene (reference sequence). CDR3 length equals 15 residues. The CDR3 coding sequence is TGTGCCAGCAGTTTATGGTACCCGGGGGACTACGAGCAGTACTTC. As protein: CASSLWYPGDYEQYF.

This clone appeared once. This chain joins TRBV2 and TRBJ1-5, with D perhaps matching TRBD1 (6 bases). The V and J ends lost 5 bases and 0 bases respectively, with 11 bases between them. Germline values: CDR1 SNHLY, CDR2 FYNNEI. This CDR3 contains 15 residues. The CDR3 reads CASSRDTHSNQPQHF. CDR3 coding DNA: TGTGCCAGCAGTAGGGACACACATAGCAATCAGCCCCAGCATTTT.

This clone was recorded a few times. The genes are TRBV2 and TRBJ2-3, with 12 positions matching TRBD2. This CDR3 is built from 17 residues. Looked up from germline, CDR1 is SNHLY and CDR2 is FYNNEI. V dropped 7 bases and J dropped 4; count of bases not matched to a gene: 12. In nucleotides, the CDR3 is TGTGCCAGCACTCACAACCACCCTAGCGGGAGGGCAGATACGCAGTATTTT. It translates to CASTHNHPSGRADTQYF.

V is TRBV2 and J is TRBJ2-1, with 9 bases identical to TRBD1. With V trimmed by 8 bases and J by 7 bases, 6 bases remained unmatched. The CDR3 length is 13 residues. CDR1 and CDR2 from the germline V gene are SNHLY and FYNNEI. This CDR3 is CASPWDRANEQFF. Written as DNA, the CDR3 is TGTGCCAGCCCCTGGGACAGGGCAAATGAGCAGTTCTTC. The whole variable domain, filled in from reference TRBV2 and TRBJ2-1, reads EPEVTQTPSHQVTQMGQEVILRCVPISNHLYFYWYRQILGQKVEFLVSFYNNEISEKSEIFDDQFSVERPDGSNFTLKIRSTKLEDSAMYFCASPWDRANEQFFGPGTRLTVL.

The chain couples TRBV30 to TRBJ1-2; no definite D call. The V gene's germline CDR1 is GTSNPN and CDR2 SVGIG (reference sequence). The CDR3 sequence is 14 residues long. Trimming cost V 0 bases and J 13 bases, with 21 bases left between them. CDR3 in amino acids: CAWSVPLERLDGTF. The CDR3 coding sequence is TGTGCCTGGAGTGTACCCCTCGAGAGGTTAGATGGCACCTTC.

This chain uses TRBV7-3 with TRBJ1-1; tentatively, D is TRBD1 (6 bases). Germline loops: CDR1 SGHTA, CDR2 FQGTGA. The CDR3 length is 15 residues. Trimming took 4 bases from V and 0 from J, leaving 12 bases between them. Written as DNA, the CDR3 is TGTGCCAGCAGCTCCCTGGACAGACTGAACACTGAAGCTTTCTTT. The encoded protein is CASSSLDRLNTEAFF.

The CDR3 reads CASRLKGLVRQFF. As DNA, the CDR3 is TGTGCCAGCAGATTGAAGGGGCTGGTGAGGCAGTTCTTC. J is TRBJ2-1 and V is TRBV2; D perhaps matches TRBD1 (5 bases). Trimming stripped 6 bases from V and 12 bases from J, with 18 bases between. This CDR3 contains 13 residues. Germline V gene lookup returns CDR1 SNHLY and CDR2 FYNNEI.

The chain combines TRBV7-9 with TRBJ2-2, with 10 positions matching TRBD2. Germline V lookup: CDR1 SEHNR, CDR2 FQNEAQ (reference sequence). The CDR3 is 17 amino acids. Trimming cost V 5 bases and J 5 bases; bases outside gene matches: 11. The CDR3 DNA reads TGTGCCAGCAGCGGGGGAGCGGGAGGGCCTCGGACCGGGGAGCTGTTTTTT. This sequence encodes CASSGGAGGPRTGELFF. The whole variable domain, remainder taken from reference TRBV7-9 and TRBJ2-2, is DTGVSQNPRHKITKRGQNVTFRCDPISEHNRLYWYRQTLGQGPEFLTYFQNEAQLEKSRLLSDRFSAERPKGSFSTLEIQRTEQGDSAMYLCASSGGAGGPRTGELFFGEGSRLTVL.

This chain uses TRBV14 with TRBJ2-3, with TRBD2 matching 8 bases. CDR3 size: 16 residues. The junction had 3 bases not matched to a gene; V was cut back by 0 bases and J by 1 base. The germline CDR1 and CDR2 sequences are SGHDN and FVKESK. The CDR3 region has the DNA TGTGCCAGCAGCCAAGATATGGGACTAGGCACAGATACGCAGTATTTT. Encoded protein: CASSQDMGLGTDTQYF.

The rearrangement joins TRBV5-1 to TRBJ1-1; TRBD1 agrees at 7 bases. V was pared by 3 bases and J by 1 base, with 9 bases of the junction left unmatched. The length of the CDR3 is 16 residues. CDR1 and CDR2 (germline): SGHRS, YFSETQ. In DNA form, the CDR3 reads TGCGCCAGCAGCTCCGAACCAGGGACAGAGAACACTGAAGCTTTCTTT. Translation gives CASSSEPGTENTEAFF.

This chain links TRBV29-1 with TRBJ2-4, with 12 bases that match TRBD2. The junction had 2 bases not matched to a gene; V was cut back by 3 bases and J by 5 bases. Germline CDR1 is SQVTM and CDR2 is ANQGSEA. This CDR3 is 14 amino acids long. CDR3 nucleotide sequence: TGCAGCGTTGACCGACTAGCGGGAGAAAACATTCAGTACTTC. Amino acids: CSVDRLAGENIQYF.

This clone has just one count. The chain employs TRBV5-1 and TRBJ2-3; D unresolved. Germline CDR1 reads SGHRS; CDR2 reads YFSETQ. V was pared by 0 bases and J by 0 bases, with 14 bases between. There are 17 residues in the CDR3. The CDR3 sequence is CASSLGAIEESTDTQYF. The CDR3 bases are TGCGCCAGCAGCTTGGGAGCGATCGAAGAAAGCACAGATACGCAGTATTTT.

The chain employs TRBV7-2 and TRBJ2-1, with D uncertain. V was clipped by 1 base and J by 15 bases, with 13 bases between them. Looked up from germline, CDR1 is SGHTA and CDR2 is FQGNSA. The CDR3 is made up of 12 amino acids. CDR3 in amino acids: CASSLGGSLRFF. CDR3 sequence (DNA): TGTGCCAGCAGCTTAGGAGGCAGCCTGAGGTTCTTC.

This clone was counted once. The chain uses TRBV9 and TRBJ2-5; 9 bases agree with TRBD2. Germline V gene sequence: CDR1 SGDLS, CDR2 YYNGEE. The CDR3 length is 16 residues. The ends lost 1 base at V and 1 base at J; junction bases unmatched: 5. The CDR3 here is CASSVKAGGVQETQYF. For the CDR3, the DNA is TGTGCCAGCAGCGTAAAGGCGGGGGGGGTCCAAGAGACCCAGTACTTC.

Worth noting for this clone: At one of its ends the junction is not consistent with the germline gene, which may arise from a read error. The rearrangement uses TRBV7-2 and TRBJ1-6; D call uncertain. The V gene's germline CDR1 is SGHTA and CDR2 FQGNSA. CDR3 length equals 13 residues. The DNA for the CDR3 is TGTGCCAGCAGCTTCTCGGGAAATTCCCCCCTCCACTTT. Its translation: CASSFSGNSPLHF. Supplemented by reference TRBV7-2 and TRBJ1-6, the full variable domain reads GAGVSQSPSNKVTEKGKDVELRCDPISGHTALYWYRQSLGQGLEFLIYFQGNSAPDKSGLPSDRFSAERTGGSVSTLTIQRTQQEDSAVYLCASSFSGNSPLHFGNGTRLTVT.

V and J are TRBV27 and TRBJ2-7; 9 bases fit TRBD1. The germline CDR1 and CDR2 sequences are MNHEY and SMNVEV (reference sequence). V lost 4 bases to trimming and J lost 4 bases; unmatched junction nucleotides: 8. The CDR3 runs to 15 residues. The CDR3 nucleotides read TGTGCCAGCAGTTCCTCGGACAGGGGTTTTTACGAGCAGTACTTC. Its protein is CASSSSDRGFYEQYF.

The gene calls are TRBV19 and TRBJ2-1; 9 bases align to TRBD1. The CDR3 is 15 residues long. V gave up 7 bases and J gave up 3 bases; unmatched junction bases: 7. Germline values: CDR1 LNHDA, CDR2 SQIVND (reference sequence). This chain's CDR3 is CASTTGTGHYNEQFF. CDR3 nucleotide sequence: TGTGCCAGTACTACCGGGACAGGGCACTACAATGAGCAGTTCTTC.

This clone came up a few times. The chain carries TRBV29-1 and TRBJ2-7; 15 bases are shared with TRBD2. This CDR3 has 17 residues. Looked up from germline, CDR1 is SQVTM and CDR2 is ANQGSEA. V was clipped by 5 bases and J by 3 bases; unmatched bases: 11. In DNA, the CDR3 is TGCAGCGTTCTTGGACAGGGACTAGCGGGAGGTCTCTACGAGCAGTACTTC. Protein: CSVLGQGLAGGLYEQYF.

The chain joins TRBV5-1 to TRBJ2-7, with D maybe TRBD2 (6 bases). The CDR3 is 15 residues long. V was trimmed by 0 bases and J by 2 bases, leaving 12 bases between them. Germline V gives CDR1 SGHRS, CDR2 YFSETQ. This CDR3 is CASSLGAGTPYEQYF. CDR3 bases: TGCGCCAGCAGCTTGGGGGCGGGAACGCCCTACGAGCAGTACTTC.

V usage is TRBV5-4 and J usage is TRBJ2-2; 10 bases are a match to TRBD1. Trimming at V came to 2 bases and at J to 2 bases, leaving 9 bases not matched to a gene. Germline assignment: CDR1 SGHNT and CDR2 YYREEE (reference sequence). The CDR3 is 18 amino acids. CDR3 region: CASSFRRDRGPNTGELFF. The CDR3 nucleotides read TGTGCCAGCAGCTTTAGGAGGGACAGGGGTCCCAACACCGGGGAGCTGTTTTTT. Looking up the rest from reference TRBV5-4 and TRBJ2-2 gives the full variable domain: ETGVTQSPTHLIKTRGQQVTLRCSSQSGHNTVSWYQQALGQGPQFIFQYYREEENGRGNFPPRFSGLQFPNYSSELNVNALELDDSALYLCASSFRRDRGPNTGELFFGEGSRLTVL.

The chain links TRBV6-5 to TRBJ2-7, with D possibly being TRBD2 (5 bases). Per the germline V gene, CDR1 is MNHEY and CDR2 is SVGAGI. The CDR3 length is 15 residues. Trimming took off 0 bases at V and 6 bases at J, with 15 bases between the two ends. The CDR3 coding sequence is TGTGCCAGCAGTTACTCCCCGACCGGGGAAACCGAGCAGTACTTC. Translating gives CASSYSPTGETEQYF.

V and J are TRBV6-1 and TRBJ2-3, with TRBD2 matching 7 bases. V lost 0 bases and J lost 6; bases outside the gene matches: 9. The CDR3 runs 16 residues. The germline V gene has CDR1 MNHNS and CDR2 SASEGT. CDR3 amino acids: CASSEACETSMDTQYF. The CDR3, as DNA: TGTGCCAGCAGTGAAGCGTGCGAGACTAGCATGGATACGCAGTATTTT.

This clone has only one observation. This chain links TRBV4-3 with TRBJ2-7; TRBD2 aligns across 7 bases. Unmatched junction bases numbered 9, after V lost 1 base and J lost 0 bases. From germline, CDR1 is LGHNA and CDR2 YSLEER. The CDR3 covers 17 residues. The CDR3 spells CASSQVIGTTVSYEQYF. For the CDR3, the DNA is TGCGCCAGCAGCCAAGTGATCGGGACTACCGTCTCCTACGAGCAGTACTTC.

The chain's CDR3 is CASSQEAGTETYEQYF. CDR3 coding DNA: TGTGCCAGCAGCCAAGAGGCCGGGACAGAAACCTACGAGCAGTACTTC. The chain carries TRBV14 and TRBJ2-7; 7 bases match TRBD1. The V gene end was trimmed by 0 bases and the J gene end by 2 bases; junction bases not matched to a gene: 7. The germline V gene has CDR1 SGHDN and CDR2 FVKESK. The CDR3 has 16 residues.